The present TCR beta chain was sequenced within a study of blood T cell repertoires in COVID-19. Study-level background: The United States, Italy and Spain provided the acute and convalescent COVID-19 samples. T cells, B-cell-depleted T cells, or PBMCs provided the cDNA or gDNA that served as material.

The table came from immunoSEQ multiplex PCR; TCRdb's copy has only in-frame clones and leaves some out. The repertoire consists of about 300,000 clones, with roughly 83% occurring once and the leading ten covering roughly 1.5%. This clone was detected once. V dropped 0 bases and J dropped 1; count of bases not matched to a gene: 5. The CDR3 covers 16 residues. Germline V gene data show CDR1 as LGHNA and CDR2 as YNFKEQ. The Seattle patients, enrolled during active infection, were followed longitudinally. V usage is TRBV4-2 and J usage is TRBJ1-1; TRBD1 aligns across 7 bases. This TCR came from a human donor with COVID-19, enrolled during active disease. The donor label of this sample is uncertain. The sample taken for sequencing was peripheral blood. CDR3 amino acids: CASSQDSRDRNTEAFF. The CDR3 bases are TGTGCCAGCAGCCAAGATAGCCGGGACAGGAACACTGAAGCTTTCTTT.